The 21 T cell receptor beta chains reported below all come from one sample, sequenced in a study of T cell responses to AZD1222 COVID-19 vaccine. The repertoire was sequenced with immunoSEQ multiplex PCR; TCRdb's copy has only in-frame clones and lacks some. The sample lists about 120,000 clones; around 81% were seen once. The sample consisted of peripheral blood, taken on day 0 of AZD1222 vaccination. All receptors derive from an adult in good health.

This clone appeared a few times. The rearrangement joins TRBV9 to TRBJ2-5; D uncertain. There are 14 residues in the CDR3. The V and J ends lost 3 bases and 4 bases respectively, with 13 bases between them. Germline-derived CDR1 and CDR2 are SGDLS and YYNGEE. This CDR3 reads CASSDRLLGETQYF. DNA of the CDR3: TGTGCCAGCAGCGATCGGTTGTTGGGAGAGACCCAGTACTTC.

The V call is TRBV9, the J call TRBJ1-4, with D tentatively TRBD1 (5 bases). The V gene lost 7 bases and the J gene lost 4 bases, with 14 bases spanning the gap. Germline values: CDR1 SGDLS, CDR2 YYNGEE. This CDR3 has 14 residues. The CDR3 sequence is CASRPGANNEKLFF. CDR3 DNA sequence: TGTGCCAGCCGACCCGGGGCAAATAATGAAAAACTGTTTTTT.

This rearrangement joins TRBV18 to TRBJ2-7, with 15 bases lining up with TRBD2. This CDR3 spans 17 amino acids. Germline lookup yields CDR1 KGHSH and CDR2 LQKENI. After removal of 1 base from V and 5 bases from J, the junction contained 6 bases not matched to a gene. The CDR3 coding sequence is TGTGCCAGCTCACCACGGACTAGCGGGAGGGGTACTCACGAGCAGTACTTC. It yields the protein CASSPRTSGRGTHEQYF.

The chain joins TRBV3-1 (or the pseudogene TRBV3-2) to TRBJ1-2; D not certain. Trimming shortened V by 0 bases and J by 0 bases, and 11 bases separated the two germline ends. Germline V gene sequence: CDR1 LGHDT, CDR2 YNNKEL (reference sequence). CDR3 length equals 16 residues. The CDR3 sequence is CASSQDRISANYGYTF. The DNA of the CDR3 is TGTGCCAGCAGCCAAGATCGAATCTCCGCTAACTATGGCTACACCTTC.

This chain connects TRBV5-4 to TRBJ2-7, with 9 bases lining up with TRBD1. This CDR3 comprises 18 residues. V dropped 4 bases and J dropped 0; count of bases not matched to a gene: 14. Germline CDR1 SGHNT, CDR2 YYREEE (reference sequence). CDR3 nucleotides: TGTGCCAGCAGCCGCCCACAAAACAGGGGGCTAAACTCCTACGAGCAGTACTTC. Translated: CASSRPQNRGLNSYEQYF. The whole variable domain, remainder taken from reference TRBV5-4 and TRBJ2-7, is ETGVTQSPTHLIKTRGQQVTLRCSSQSGHNTVSWYQQALGQGPQFIFQYYREEENGRGNFPPRFSGLQFPNYSSELNVNALELDDSALYLCASSRPQNRGLNSYEQYFGPGTRLTVT.

V usage is TRBV4-1 and J usage is TRBJ1-4; no firm D call. Germline V lookup: CDR1 MGHRA, CDR2 YSYEKL. The CDR3 is made up of 15 amino acids. The germline V and J ends were trimmed by 5 bases and 8 bases, with 18 bases remaining between them. This CDR3 is CASSLPPRAGEKLFF. The CDR3 DNA reads as TGCGCCAGCAGCTTACCACCCCGGGCGGGAGAAAAACTGTTTTTT.

The J gene is TRBJ1-2, the V gene TRBV2, with D possibly being TRBD1 (5 bases). V was clipped by 1 base and J by 8 bases, with 14 bases between them. CDR3 size: 14 residues. CDR1 and CDR2 from the germline V gene are SNHLY and FYNNEI. CDR3 in DNA: TGTGCCAGCAGTGAAGAAGGGGTGATAAGGGGCTACACCTTC. This translates into CASSEEGVIRGYTF.

This chain joins TRBV5-1 and TRBJ2-1; possible D gene TRBD2, 6 bases. The germline gives CDR1 SGHRS, CDR2 YFSETQ. The CDR3 runs 12 residues. Trimming removed 5 bases at V and 3 bases at J, with 6 bases between. For the CDR3, the DNA is TGCGCCAGCAGGCGGGACTACAATGAGCAGTTCTTC. This translates into CASRRDYNEQFF.

The chain links TRBV5-1 to TRBJ1-2; tentatively, D is TRBD1 (6 bases). Germline V gene lookup returns CDR1 SGHRS and CDR2 YFSETQ. The CDR3 length is 15 residues. Deletions cut 2 bases from V and 5 bases from J, with 16 bases between. The CDR3 is CASSLIAGVEYGYTF. CDR3 coding DNA: TGCGCCAGCAGCTTAATTGCAGGGGTTGAGTATGGCTACACCTTC. The full variable domain, in which reference TRBV5-1 and TRBJ1-2 provide the parts outside the CDR3, is KAGVTQTPRYLIKTRGQQVTLSCSPISGHRSVSWYQQTPGQGLQFLFEYFSETQRNKGNFPGRFSGRQFSNSRSEMNVSTLELGDSALYLCASSLIAGVEYGYTFGSGTRLTVV.

This clone was picked up a small number of times. V usage is TRBV6-2 or TRBV6-3 and J usage is TRBJ1-2; TRBD1 is a possible D gene (5 bases). Germline values: CDR1 MNHEY, CDR2 SVGEGT. With 6 bases removed from V and 7 bases from J, the gap between germline ends came to 21 bases. This CDR3 is 15 amino acids long. CDR3 in DNA: TGTGCCAGCAGCCTCCGTGCAGGGCAGGGTGCTGGCTACACCTTC. This encodes CASSLRAGQGAGYTF.

This clone was observed once. The chain has TRBV19 and TRBJ2-7; 9 bases map to TRBD2. There are 13 residues in the CDR3. Germline V gene lookup returns CDR1 LNHDA and CDR2 SQIVND (reference sequence). The V segment lost 6 bases and the J segment 5 bases; nucleotides outside the gene matches: 5. As DNA, the CDR3 is TGTGCCAGTAGCCCCGGGACTAGCCACGAGCAGTACTTC. Protein product: CASSPGTSHEQYF.

The chain has TRBV5-5 and TRBJ2-5, with TRBD2 identical over 7 bases. The CDR3 sequence is 14 residues long. With 1 base clipped from V and 4 bases from J, the junction kept 4 bases outside the gene matches. CDR1 and CDR2 from the germline V gene are SGHKS and YYEKEE (reference sequence). The CDR3 DNA follows: TGTGCCAGCAGCTTGTTTGGGGGGGTAGAGACCCAGTACTTC. Translated: CASSLFGGVETQYF.

This clone has just one count. This specimen includes other DNA sequences encoding the same CDR3. The chain is built from TRBV11-2 and TRBJ2-7; the match to TRBD1 covers 9 bases. The CDR3 runs to 15 residues. The J segment lost 3 bases and the V segment lost 2 bases, leaving 5 bases of the junction unmatched. Per germline, CDR1 SGHAT and CDR2 FQNNGV. The CDR3 DNA is TGTGCCAGCAGCTTACCGGGACAGGGAGGCTACGAGCAGTACTTC. It specifies CASSLPGQGGYEQYF.

This chain uses TRBV10-3 with TRBJ2-6; TRBD1 is a possible D gene (5 bases). The ends were cut back, 4 bases at V and 10 bases at J, with 11 bases in the middle. CDR1 and CDR2 (germline): ENHRY, SYGVKD. This CDR3 region has 13 residues. CDR3 DNA sequence: TGTGCCATCAGTGCCCGACAGCCTAACGTCCTGACTTTC. As protein: CAISARQPNVLTF.

The chain has TRBV7-2 and TRBJ1-6, with a tentative D call TRBD1 (5 bases). This CDR3 region has 18 residues. From germline, CDR1 is SGHTA and CDR2 FQGNSA. Deletions cut 1 base from V and 1 base from J, with 14 bases between. CDR3 loop: CASSLVGHIGSYNSPLHF. In nucleotides, the CDR3 is TGTGCCAGCAGCTTAGTGGGGCACATCGGGTCCTATAATTCACCCCTCCACTTT.

J is TRBJ1-3 and V is TRBV18, with TRBD1 matching 11 bases. Germline-derived CDR1 and CDR2 are KGHSH and LQKENI. The trim removed 4 bases at V and 6 bases at J, leaving 5 bases unmatched. The CDR3 is 15 amino acids. DNA for the CDR3: TGTGCCAGCTCACTACGGGACAGGGGGATAAACACCATATATTTT. It specifies CASSLRDRGINTIYF.

There are a few counts of this clone. The chain is built from TRBV6-1 and TRBJ2-5; TRBD2 matches 8 bases. The germline CDR1 and CDR2 sequences are MNHNS and SASEGT. V lost 3 bases and J lost 2; bases outside the gene matches: 8. The CDR3 runs to 16 residues. CDR3 DNA sequence: TGTGCCAGCAGTGAGTTGGCGGGAGGCCCGCAAGAGACCCAGTACTTC. Its protein product is CASSELAGGPQETQYF.

In its sample, this clone was seen a few times. This chain connects TRBV2 to TRBJ2-5; 8 bases are shared with TRBD1. The V segment lost 7 bases and the J segment 1 base; nucleotides outside the gene matches: 5. In germline, CDR1 is SNHLY, CDR2 FYNNEI. This CDR3 has 14 residues. In DNA form, the CDR3 reads TGTGCCAGCACCCGGACAGGGACCCAAGAGACCCAGTACTTC. The encoded protein is CASTRTGTQETQYF.

The CDR3, as DNA: TGTGCCAGCAGCCAAGATACAGGGCCCTTCGGGGGCTACACCTTC. Its translation is CASSQDTGPFGGYTF. The chain uses TRBV14 and TRBJ1-2; D might be TRBD1 (6 bases). V dropped 0 bases and J dropped 8 bases, with 16 bases sitting between them. CDR1 and CDR2 (germline): SGHDN, FVKESK. The CDR3 is 15 amino acids.

This rearrangement joins TRBV29-1 to TRBJ2-1, with D perhaps being TRBD1 or TRBD2 (5 bases each). CDR1 is SQVTM and CDR2 is ANQGSEA in the germline V gene. The CDR3 covers 16 residues. The V end was cut by 2 bases, the J end by 7 bases, with 21 bases between. This CDR3 is CSVEKQGEGNANEQFF. CDR3 nucleotide sequence: TGCAGCGTTGAAAAGCAAGGAGAGGGGAATGCGAATGAGCAGTTCTTC.

The rearrangement joins TRBV3-1 (or the pseudogene TRBV3-2) to TRBJ1-6; no clear D gene. V was trimmed by 0 bases and J by 0 bases, leaving 15 bases between them. Germline values: CDR1 LGHDT, CDR2 YNNKEL (reference sequence). The CDR3 spans 19 residues. CDR3 sequence (DNA): TGTGCCAGCAGCCAAGATAGTTTGGGGAGCGCCTCCTATAATTCACCCCTCCACTTT. Translated, it gives CASSQDSLGSASYNSPLHF.